The 25 T cell receptor beta chains given below trace back to one sample, sequenced in a study of cytomegalovirus exposure and HLA in healthy donors. PCR involved 60 Vbeta and 13 Jbeta primers. Here immunoSEQ multiplex PCR was the method, and the copy in TCRdb shows in-frame clones only, minus some. The profile shows 150,000 to 200,000 clones, roughly 77% of them singletons. The sequencing sample was made of PBMCs. These receptors were taken from a male donor in good health and CMV-seronegative.

CDR3 nucleotides: TGTGCCAGCAGCTTTACGGGGGATCAGCCCCAGCATTTT. This codes for CASSFTGDQPQHF. V gene TRBV7-2 combines with J gene TRBJ1-5, with a possible D match to TRBD1 (5 bases). CDR1 and CDR2 (germline): SGHTA, FQGNSA. V was clipped by 3 bases and J by 5 bases, with 8 bases between them. The CDR3 sequence is 13 residues long.

V is TRBV4-1 and J is TRBJ2-7, with 8 positions matching TRBD2. The V and J ends lost 1 base and 3 bases, in that order; junction bases with no gene match: 11. This CDR3 is 17 amino acids long. Germline V CDR1 and CDR2: MGHRA, YSYEKL. CDR3 loop: CASSQGPRGAGGYEQYF. In DNA form, the CDR3 reads TGCGCCAGCAGCCAAGGGCCCCGGGGTGCGGGGGGCTACGAGCAGTACTTC.

The CDR3 loop reads CAISGGTGDYGYTF. CDR3 coding DNA: TGTGCCATCAGTGGGGGGACAGGCGACTATGGCTACACCTTC. This chain connects TRBV10-3 to TRBJ1-2, with 8 nucleotides matching TRBD1. CDR1 and CDR2 from the germline V gene are ENHRY and SYGVKD. This CDR3 has 14 residues. J lost 3 bases, V lost 4 bases, and 4 bases had no gene match.

The gene calls are TRBV7-9 and TRBJ2-1; D possibly corresponds to TRBD2 (6 bases). Trimming cost V 2 bases and J 4 bases, with 9 bases left between them. This CDR3 region has 14 residues. Germline values: CDR1 SEHNR, CDR2 FQNEAQ (reference sequence). The CDR3 bases are TGTGCCAGCAGCTTAATCGGGGGATACAATGAGCAGTTCTTC. Translating gives CASSLIGGYNEQFF. The variable domain in full, completed from reference TRBV7-9 and TRBJ2-1, reads DTGVSQNPRHKITKRGQNVTFRCDPISEHNRLYWYRQTLGQGPEFLTYFQNEAQLEKSRLLSDRFSAERPKGSFSTLEIQRTEQGDSAMYLCASSLIGGYNEQFFGPGTRLTVL.

The chain carries TRBV2 and TRBJ2-6; TRBD2 might be the D (5 bases). The CDR3 loop spans 15 amino acids. The germline V gene has CDR1 SNHLY and CDR2 FYNNEI. Deletions cut 6 bases from V and 2 bases from J, with 11 bases between. CDR3 residues: CASRLEATGANVLTF. In DNA form, the CDR3 reads TGTGCCAGCAGATTGGAGGCCACTGGGGCCAACGTCCTGACTTTC. Together with reference TRBV2 and TRBJ2-6, the CDR3 gives the full variable domain: EPEVTQTPSHQVTQMGQEVILRCVPISNHLYFYWYRQILGQKVEFLVSFYNNEISEKSEIFDDQFSVERPDGSNFTLKIRSTKLEDSAMYFCASRLEATGANVLTFGAGSRLTVL.

This clone was seen a handful of times. This chain connects TRBV6-1 to TRBJ2-6, with D perhaps matching TRBD1 (5 bases). Germline V gene lookup returns CDR1 MNHNS and CDR2 SASEGT. V was shortened by 2 bases and J by 4 bases, with 12 bases between the two germline ends. This CDR3 region has 16 residues. In nucleotides, the CDR3 is TGTGCCAGCAGTGAACACAGGTCGGGCGGGGCCAACGTCCTGACTTTC. Protein product: CASSEHRSGGANVLTF.

This sequence joins TRBV2 and TRBJ2-4; no firm D call. V was trimmed by 2 bases and J by 0 bases, leaving 5 bases between them. The CDR3 loop spans 14 amino acids. Germline CDR1 SNHLY, CDR2 FYNNEI. The CDR3 DNA reads TGTGCCAGCAGTGAACAGGTAGCCAAAAACATTCAGTACTTC. Translating gives CASSEQVAKNIQYF.

This clone was observed a few times. V gene TRBV2 combines with J gene TRBJ1-6, with 9 bases lining up with TRBD1. The CDR3 loop spans 16 amino acids. After removal of 8 bases from V and 5 bases from J, the junction contained 10 bases not matched to a gene. Germline lookup yields CDR1 SNHLY and CDR2 FYNNEI. The CDR3 DNA reads as TGTGCCAGCCGCTCTTCCCGGACAGGGGATAATTCACCCCTCCACTTT. Translating gives CASRSSRTGDNSPLHF.

The chain couples TRBV7-8 to TRBJ1-5; 9 bases align to TRBD1. V lost 5 bases to trimming and J lost 5 bases; unmatched junction nucleotides: 7. Germline assignment: CDR1 SGHVS and CDR2 FQNEAQ. The CDR3 is 15 amino acids. CDR3 sequence: CASSPRTGEDQPQHF. For the CDR3, the DNA is TGTGCCAGCAGCCCGCGGACAGGGGAGGATCAGCCCCAGCATTTT.

This chain uses TRBV7-6 with TRBJ2-7; 11 bases are shared with TRBD2. From germline, CDR1 is SGHVS and CDR2 FNYEAQ. The CDR3 is 15 residues long. With V trimmed by 4 bases and J by 5 bases, 7 bases remained unmatched. The CDR3 loop reads CASSSLAGGSNEQYF. Here the CDR3 DNA reads TGTGCCAGCAGCTCTTTAGCGGGAGGGAGCAACGAGCAGTACTTC.

This CDR3 is CASSQGQGFGGHQPQHF. Here the CDR3 DNA reads TGTGCCAGCAGCCAGGGACAGGGCTTCGGGGGTCATCAGCCCCAGCATTTT. The chain couples TRBV4-2 to TRBJ1-5; TRBD1 agrees at 9 bases. The CDR3 is 17 amino acids. V shed 3 bases and J 5 bases; nucleotides not matched to a gene: 11. Per the germline V gene, CDR1 is LGHNA and CDR2 is YNFKEQ.

The chain carries TRBV27 and TRBJ2-2; D might be TRBD1 (5 bases). Deletions cut 1 base from V and 8 bases from J, with 5 bases between. The germline CDR1 and CDR2 sequences are MNHEY and SMNVEV (reference sequence). The CDR3 is 12 amino acids. This CDR3 is CASSLYRGELFF. The DNA for the CDR3 is TGTGCCAGCAGTTTATACAGGGGGGAGCTGTTTTTT.

This clone was counted between two and nine times. The rearrangement uses TRBV13 and TRBJ1-5; no clear D. V lost 3 bases, J lost 4 bases, and 13 bases lay in between. The V gene's germline CDR1 is PRHDT and CDR2 FYEKMQ (reference sequence). The CDR3 sequence is 15 residues long. The CDR3 sequence: CASSFGPGENQPQHF. In nucleotides, the CDR3 is TGTGCCAGCAGCTTCGGTCCTGGGGAGAATCAGCCCCAGCATTTT.

The J gene is TRBJ2-7, the V gene TRBV28, with 10 nucleotides matching TRBD1. Germline trimming cut 6 bases from V and 3 bases from J; bases unmatched to any gene: 8. CDR1 and CDR2 (germline): MDHEN, SYDVKM. This CDR3 comprises 15 residues. This chain's CDR3 is CASRIWTGGNYEQYF. The DNA for the CDR3 is TGTGCCAGCAGAATCTGGACAGGGGGGAACTACGAGCAGTACTTC. Supplemented by reference TRBV28 and TRBJ2-7, the full variable domain reads DVKVTQSSRYLVKRTGEKVFLECVQDMDHENMFWYRQDPGLGLRLIYFSYDVKMKEKGDIPEGYSVSREKKERFSLILESASTNQTSMYLCASRIWTGGNYEQYFGPGTRLTVT.

This chain links TRBV5-1 with TRBJ1-2, with 8 bases fitting TRBD1. V shed 4 bases and J 4 bases; nucleotides not matched to a gene: 9. This CDR3 comprises 15 residues. Germline assignment: CDR1 SGHRS and CDR2 YFSETQ. The CDR3 is CASSVGTGFSYGYTF. The CDR3 nucleotides are TGCGCCAGCAGCGTAGGGACAGGATTTAGCTATGGCTACACCTTC.

The rearrangement links TRBV5-1 to TRBJ2-2; 10 bases agree with TRBD2. Losses at the gene ends were 0 bases for V and 6 bases for J; bases not matched to a gene: 5. In germline, CDR1 is SGHRS, CDR2 YFSETQ. The CDR3 runs to 16 residues. The DNA of the CDR3 is TGCGCCAGCAGCTTGGATCCAGCGGGGGGGCCCGGGGAGCTGTTTTTT. This gives the protein CASSLDPAGGPGELFF.

The V and J genes are TRBV5-6 and TRBJ2-1; D gene ambiguous. This CDR3 has 13 residues. V dropped 1 base and J dropped 7 bases, with 9 bases sitting between them. CDR1 and CDR2 (germline): SGHDT, YYEEEE. Here the CDR3 DNA reads TGTGCCAGCAGCTTGAGCCTAACTAATGAGCAGTTCTTC. Its translation: CASSLSLTNEQFF.

The rearrangement links TRBV7-9 to TRBJ1-2; 10 positions agree with TRBD1. V lost 2 bases and J lost 3; bases outside the gene matches: 3. Germline values: CDR1 SEHNR, CDR2 FQNEAQ (reference sequence). The CDR3 has 15 amino acids. CDR3 sequence (DNA): TGTGCCAGCAGCTTACCGACAGGGGGCGACTATGGCTACACCTTC. Its translation is CASSLPTGGDYGYTF.

The V and J genes are TRBV4-3 and TRBJ2-5, with D possibly TRBD2 on 6 matching bases. Germline V gene sequence: CDR1 LGHNA, CDR2 YSLEER. This CDR3 spans 15 amino acids. V lost 1 base and J 5 bases, leaving 14 bases between the germline ends. For the CDR3, the DNA is TGCGCCAGCAGCCAAGCCTGGACTCGGGAGGAGACCCAGTACTTC. Amino acid sequence: CASSQAWTREETQYF.

Regarding this clone: The same CDR3 can be traced to other DNA sequences in this sample. This chain links TRBV9 with TRBJ1-1; D call uncertain. V was trimmed by 3 bases and J by 0 bases, leaving 6 bases between them. Per germline, CDR1 SGDLS and CDR2 YYNGEE. The CDR3 loop spans 13 amino acids. CDR3 region: CASSAQMNTEAFF. The DNA for the CDR3 is TGTGCCAGCAGCGCCCAGATGAACACTGAAGCTTTCTTT.

This chain connects TRBV6-5 to TRBJ1-1, with D hard to call. The germline CDR1 and CDR2 sequences are MNHEY and SVGAGI. The CDR3 is 13 amino acids. Trimming removed 5 bases from V and 3 bases from J, with 10 bases in between. CDR3 DNA: TGTGCCAGCAGTCCGCCTGACTACACTGAAGCTTTCTTT. Its protein product is CASSPPDYTEAFF.

The rearrangement uses TRBV5-5 and TRBJ2-1; 8 bases are shared with TRBD1. The CDR3 totals 15 residues. J gave up 7 bases and V 0 bases, and 6 bases lay outside the gene matches. Germline-derived CDR1 and CDR2 are SGHKS and YYEKEE (reference sequence). The CDR3 sequence is CASSLGQGAWNEQFF. In DNA form, the CDR3 reads TGTGCCAGCAGCTTGGGGCAGGGGGCTTGGAATGAGCAGTTCTTC.

A note on this clone: The germline gene is not matched at one end of the junction; a read error may be the cause. The CDR3 loop reads CSSSFWGSPQETQYF. The CDR3 region has the DNA TGTTCCAGCAGCTTCTGGGGCTCTCCTCAAGAGACCCAGTACTTC. J is TRBJ2-5 and V is TRBV7-9; D is possibly TRBD1 (5 bases). CDR1 is SEHNR and CDR2 is FQNEAQ in the germline V gene (reference sequence). There are 15 residues in the CDR3.

The table lists this clone with a count of one. V and J are TRBV13 and TRBJ1-6, with 9 bases that match TRBD1. The germline CDR1 and CDR2 sequences are PRHDT and FYEKMQ (reference sequence). CDR3 length: 15 amino acids. V was clipped by 3 bases and J by 7 bases; unmatched bases: 4. The CDR3 loop is CASSFGDRDNSPLHF. In DNA, the CDR3 is TGTGCCAGCAGCTTCGGGGACAGGGACAATTCACCCCTCCACTTT.

CDR3 amino acids: CASSTIQGSTEAFF. The CDR3 nucleotides read TGTGCCAGCTCAACCATACAGGGGAGCACTGAAGCTTTCTTT. The chain couples TRBV18 to TRBJ1-1; 7 nucleotides match TRBD1. V trimming: 5 bases; J trimming: 4 bases; junction bases outside the gene matches: 7. Germline-derived CDR1 and CDR2 are KGHSH and LQKENI. The CDR3 has 14 amino acids.